The present T cell receptor beta chain was sequenced within a study of OX40 agonist ivuxolimab in advanced cancers. At the level of the study: At doses from 0.01 to 10 mg/kg, patients were given intravenous ivuxolimab every 2 weeks. Partial responses, seen in three patients, involved one hepatocellular carcinoma and two cutaneous melanomas. Checkpoint inhibitors had been given previously to 40% of patients.

The count of this clone is one. Its antigen is not known. TCRdb's table, derived via immunoSEQ multiplex PCR, lists solely in-frame clones and lacks some. The sample lists around 50,000 clones; approximately 85% were seen once. The CDR3 sequence is 14 residues long. The V end was cut by 7 bases, the J end by 4 bases, with 16 bases between. Germline V CDR1 and CDR2: SQVTM, ANQGSEA. Study-wide points: Researchers did not establish what antigens the expanded peripheral T cells target.

The chain has TRBV29-1 and TRBJ2-2; a possible D gene is TRBD1 (5 bases). The receptor was isolated from an adult with an advanced solid tumor such as melanoma, head and neck, liver or kidney cancer. Sequenced material: CD4+ or CD8+ T cells sorted from blood, taken in a trial of the OX40 agonist ivuxolimab. This CDR3 is CSAGSGLGTGELFF. CDR3 DNA sequence: TGCAGCGCCGGCTCAGGGCTGGGCACCGGGGAGCTGTTTTTT.